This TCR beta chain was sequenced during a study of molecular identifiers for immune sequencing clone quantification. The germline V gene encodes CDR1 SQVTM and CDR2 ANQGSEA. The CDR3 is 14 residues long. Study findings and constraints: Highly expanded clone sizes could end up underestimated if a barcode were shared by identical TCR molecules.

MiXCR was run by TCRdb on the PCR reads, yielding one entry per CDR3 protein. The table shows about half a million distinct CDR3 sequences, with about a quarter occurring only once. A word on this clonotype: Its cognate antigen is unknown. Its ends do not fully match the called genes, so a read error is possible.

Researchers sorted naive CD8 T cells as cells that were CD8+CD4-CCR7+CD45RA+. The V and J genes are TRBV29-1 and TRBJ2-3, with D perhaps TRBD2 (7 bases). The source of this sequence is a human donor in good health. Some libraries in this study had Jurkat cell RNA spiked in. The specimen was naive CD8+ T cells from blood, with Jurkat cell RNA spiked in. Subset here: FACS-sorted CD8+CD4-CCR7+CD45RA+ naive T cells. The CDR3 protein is CSVAGAGVTATQYF. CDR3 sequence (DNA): TGCAGCGTGGCAGGGGCGGGAGTTACAGCTACGCAGTATTTT.